A single sample is the source of the 27 T cell receptor beta chains below, sequenced in a study of CD8+ T cells in alopecia areata. Treatment of the sample: oral pan-JAK inhibitor, 5-10 mg twice daily. Sequencing templates came from extracted RNA that was reverse transcribed into cDNA. This table comes from immunoSEQ multiplex PCR, and its TCRdb copy is limited to in-frame clones, with some not included. The sample consists of just over 150,000 clones, just over 65% of them appearing once. Sequencing used CD4+ T cells sorted from blood, obtained at week 4, from a patient treated with tofacitinib. These receptors were collected from a human donor with alopecia areata.

This clone was seen just once. The rearrangement joins TRBV6-6 to TRBJ1-1, with D possibly matching TRBD1 (5 bases). The CDR3 runs 12 residues. Trimming left V 11 bases short and J 5 bases short, with 15 bases between. The germline CDR1 and CDR2 sequences are MNHNY and SVGAGI (reference sequence). As DNA, the CDR3 is TGTGCCTCATCCCGGGGGGGGACTGAAGCTTTCTTT. Protein sequence: CASSRGGTEAFF.

The chain has TRBV7-9 and TRBJ2-7, with 7 bases that match TRBD1. This CDR3 spans 15 amino acids. Germline lookup yields CDR1 SEHNR and CDR2 FQNEAQ (reference sequence). Losses at the gene ends were 5 bases for V and 0 bases for J; bases not matched to a gene: 7. The CDR3 spells CASSPWTGSSYEQYF. The DNA of the CDR3 is TGTGCCAGCAGCCCCTGGACAGGCAGCTCCTACGAGCAGTACTTC.

The rearrangement uses TRBV5-1 and TRBJ2-7, with unresolved D. This CDR3 has 14 amino acids. Germline V lookup: CDR1 SGHRS, CDR2 YFSETQ. Trimming took 4 bases from V and 0 from J, leaving 11 bases between them. This CDR3 is CASSAPASSYEQYF. As DNA, the CDR3 is TGCGCCAGCAGCGCCCCTGCGTCCTCCTACGAGCAGTACTTC.

This clone was recorded only once. The rearrangement joins TRBV30 to TRBJ2-7; no clear D gene. The germline gives CDR1 GTSNPN, CDR2 SVGIG (reference sequence). The CDR3 consists of 13 residues. Trimming took 4 bases from V and 0 from J, leaving 10 bases between them. The CDR3 DNA sequence: TGTGCCTGGAACGTCGGGCGCTCCTACGAGCAGTACTTC. It encodes CAWNVGRSYEQYF.

The sample holds one count of this clone. This chain joins TRBV5-6 and TRBJ2-5; 7 bases fit TRBD1. From germline, CDR1 is SGHDT and CDR2 YYEEEE. There are 16 residues in the CDR3. V shed 2 bases, J shed 5 bases, and the junction held 12 bases outside the gene matches. CDR3 sequence reads: CASSFSATGLKETQYF. In nucleotides, the CDR3 is TGTGCCAGCAGCTTCTCGGCGACAGGGTTGAAGGAGACCCAGTACTTC.

This chain joins TRBV29-1 and TRBJ1-4; no definite D call. The germline V and J ends were trimmed by 6 bases and 10 bases, with 12 bases remaining between them. The CDR3 loop spans 11 amino acids. Germline values: CDR1 SQVTM, CDR2 ANQGSEA. DNA of the CDR3: TGCAGCGTGGCGGACGGGCTAAAACTGTTTTTT. Translation: CSVADGLKLFF.

This rearrangement joins TRBV30 to TRBJ1-5, with TRBD1 identical over 7 bases. This CDR3 is 14 amino acids long. The V segment lost 4 bases and the J segment 9 bases; nucleotides outside the gene matches: 12. Germline values: CDR1 GTSNPN, CDR2 SVGIG (reference sequence). The DNA of the CDR3 is TGTGCCTGGACCCAGACAGGGCTTACTTGGCCCCAGCATTTT. Its translation: CAWTQTGLTWPQHF.

The rearrangement joins TRBV9 to TRBJ1-2; D unresolved. The germline V and J ends were trimmed by 10 bases and 5 bases, with 9 bases remaining between them. The CDR3 length is 10 residues. Germline V CDR1 and CDR2: SGDLS, YYNGEE. The DNA for the CDR3 is TGTGCCTGCCCTCATTATGGCTACACCTTC. Its protein product is CACPHYGYTF.

The genes are TRBV29-1 and TRBJ2-1, with D hard to call. Germline CDR1 is SQVTM and CDR2 is ANQGSEA. The V gene lost 2 bases and the J gene lost 0 bases, with 8 bases spanning the gap. CDR3 size: 14 residues. This CDR3 reads CSVESRSSYNEQFF. CDR3 nucleotide sequence: TGCAGCGTTGAAAGCAGGAGCTCCTACAATGAGCAGTTCTTC.

This clone was counted between two and nine times. The chain links TRBV18 to TRBJ2-3; D uncertain. CDR1 KGHSH and CDR2 LQKENI come from the germline V gene. V dropped 4 bases and J dropped 6 bases, with 5 bases sitting between them. The CDR3 runs 11 residues. The CDR3 nucleotides read TGTGCCAGCTCACTAGAGGATACGCAGTATTTT. Protein: CASSLEDTQYF.

The chain employs TRBV10-3 and TRBJ1-1; a possible D gene is TRBD1 (6 bases). Germline V gives CDR1 ENHRY, CDR2 SYGVKD. The length of the CDR3 is 15 residues. V lost 3 bases to trimming and J lost 5 bases, with 16 bases between them. The CDR3 is CAISDGSGGGTEAFF. The CDR3 DNA follows: TGTGCCATCAGTGATGGGTCCGGAGGGGGAACTGAAGCTTTCTTT.

The chain uses TRBV14 and TRBJ1-2, with D perhaps matching TRBD1 (5 bases). The CDR3 contains 11 residues. The germline V gene encodes CDR1 SGHDN and CDR2 FVKESK. V was pared by 1 base and J by 10 bases, with 7 bases between. In DNA form, the CDR3 reads TGTGCCAGCAGCCAAGTCGGGACCTACACCTTC. As protein: CASSQVGTYTF.

V usage is TRBV28 and J usage is TRBJ1-5; 7 positions match TRBD1. This CDR3 spans 16 amino acids. Germline V gene sequence: CDR1 MDHEN, CDR2 SYDVKM. V shed 6 bases, J shed 7 bases, and the junction held 15 bases outside the gene matches. The CDR3 spells CASRIPGQTFGQPQHF. The DNA for the CDR3 is TGTGCCAGCAGGATCCCGGGACAGACCTTCGGGCAGCCCCAGCATTTT. The variable domain in full, completed from reference TRBV28 and TRBJ1-5, reads DVKVTQSSRYLVKRTGEKVFLECVQDMDHENMFWYRQDPGLGLRLIYFSYDVKMKEKGDIPEGYSVSREKKERFSLILESASTNQTSMYLCASRIPGQTFGQPQHFGDGTRLSIL.

The chain employs TRBV29-1 and TRBJ2-3; no definite D call. CDR1 SQVTM and CDR2 ANQGSEA come from the germline V gene. The germline V and J ends were trimmed by 4 bases and 4 bases, with 9 bases remaining between them. The CDR3 sequence is 12 residues long. CDR3 region: CSVVVVSDTQYF. For the CDR3, the DNA is TGCAGCGTTGTCGTAGTTTCAGATACGCAGTATTTT.

V is TRBV7-3 and J is TRBJ1-5, with 11 bases matching TRBD1. V lost 9 bases, J lost 7 bases, and 14 bases stayed unmatched. The germline gives CDR1 SGHTA, CDR2 FQGTGA. The CDR3 sequence is 16 residues long. The CDR3 sequence is CARSISDRGPGQPQHF. The DNA for the CDR3 is TGTGCCAGGTCGATCTCGGACAGGGGGCCGGGGCAGCCCCAGCATTTT.

V and J are TRBV7-2 and TRBJ2-5; 8 bases line up with TRBD2. Germline CDR1 is SGHTA and CDR2 is FQGNSA. The CDR3 sequence is 15 residues long. V shed 3 bases and J 2 bases; nucleotides not matched to a gene: 5. CDR3 region: CASSFSSGFQETQYF. For the CDR3, the DNA is TGTGCCAGCAGCTTTTCTAGCGGGTTTCAAGAGACCCAGTACTTC.

This clone was counted between two and nine times. Relative to the germline gene, one junction end is altered; a read error may explain this. V gene TRBV7-2 combines with J gene TRBJ2-3; the match to TRBD2 covers 11 bases. This CDR3 has 13 amino acids. In germline, CDR1 is SGHTA, CDR2 FQGNSA. CDR3 in amino acids: CASSPRLAGTRDF. CDR3 nucleotides: TGTGCCAGCAGCCCGCGACTAGCGGGAACCAGGGATTTT.

This clone was detected a few times. The chain joins TRBV10-2 to TRBJ2-5; 7 bases agree with TRBD2. The CDR3 contains 12 residues. Looked up from germline, CDR1 is WSHSY and CDR2 is SAAADI. J was trimmed by 5 bases and V by 5 bases; bases with no gene match: 2. The CDR3 region is CASSTSAETQYF. The CDR3 region has the DNA TGCGCCAGCAGTACTAGCGCGGAGACCCAGTACTTC.

The chain recombines TRBV9 with TRBJ2-1; 9 bases are a match to TRBD2. The CDR3 extends over 17 amino acids. V lost 0 bases to trimming and J lost 7 bases; unmatched junction nucleotides: 11. Germline CDR1 SGDLS, CDR2 YYNGEE. This chain's CDR3 is CASSVDPPSGVVNEQFF. CDR3 sequence (DNA): TGTGCCAGCAGCGTAGATCCCCCTAGCGGGGTGGTGAATGAGCAGTTCTTC.

The J gene is TRBJ2-2, the V gene TRBV4-2, with 9 bases aligning to TRBD2. Trimming cost V 2 bases and J 3 bases; bases outside gene matches: 4. Germline V lookup: CDR1 LGHNA, CDR2 YNFKEQ. CDR3 length: 16 amino acids. The CDR3 reads CASSQLPSGDTGELFF. The CDR3 nucleotides are TGTGCCAGCAGCCAACTTCCTAGCGGGGACACCGGGGAGCTGTTTTTT.

The chain couples TRBV5-6 to TRBJ2-7; 7 bases line up with TRBD1. The V segment lost 1 base and the J segment 0 bases; nucleotides outside the gene matches: 4. This CDR3 is built from 15 residues. CDR1 SGHDT and CDR2 YYEEEE come from the germline V gene. In DNA form, the CDR3 reads TGTGCCAGCAGCTTGTACGACAGGGACTCCTACGAGCAGTACTTC. Translated, it gives CASSLYDRDSYEQYF.

This clone has more than one count but fewer than ten. The V and J genes are TRBV15 and TRBJ1-2; 9 bases are shared with TRBD1. This CDR3 has 14 residues. Germline V gene data show CDR1 as LNHNV and CDR2 as YYDKDF (reference sequence). The junction had 6 bases not matched to a gene; V was cut back by 3 bases and J by 7 bases. The CDR3 bases are TGTGCCACCAGCAGGGGACGGACAGGGGCTGGCTACACCTTC. This codes for CATSRGRTGAGYTF.

This clone has only a few counts. The V call is TRBV6-6, the J call TRBJ2-5; possible D gene TRBD2, 5 bases. This CDR3 has 12 residues. Germline V gene sequence: CDR1 MNHNY, CDR2 SVGAGI (reference sequence). V was clipped by 7 bases and J by 0 bases, with 6 bases between them. This CDR3 is CASTGYQETQYF. CDR3 nucleotides: TGTGCCAGCACGGGGTACCAAGAGACCCAGTACTTC.

The V and J genes are TRBV29-1 and TRBJ1-1; the D is unclear. The CDR3 covers 11 residues. Germline V gene lookup returns CDR1 SQVTM and CDR2 ANQGSEA. Trimming stripped 4 bases from V and 5 bases from J, with 8 bases between. This chain's CDR3 is CSVAWRTEAFF. CDR3 sequence (DNA): TGCAGCGTTGCATGGCGTACTGAAGCTTTCTTT.

This clone came up a few times. The chain has TRBV6-5 and TRBJ1-6; D is uncertain. Trimming stripped 6 bases from V and 7 bases from J, with 16 bases between. Germline V lookup: CDR1 MNHEY, CDR2 SVGAGI. This CDR3 has 15 amino acids. CDR3 DNA: TGTGCCAGCAGCGGACCAGGCGGTGGAAATTCACCCCTCCACTTT. Encoded protein: CASSGPGGGNSPLHF.

The chain uses TRBV30 and TRBJ1-2, with 9 bases that match TRBD1. CDR3 length: 14 amino acids. Germline CDR1 is GTSNPN and CDR2 is SVGIG (reference sequence). Trimming removed 2 bases from V and 2 bases from J; junction bases left unmatched: 3. The CDR3 DNA follows: TGTGCCTGGAGTACAGGACAGGGGAACTATGGCTACACCTTC. Amino acid sequence: CAWSTGQGNYGYTF. The variable domain in full, with the rest retrieved from reference TRBV30 and TRBJ1-2, is SQTIHQWPATLVQPVGSPLSLECTVEGTSNPNLYWYRQAAGRGLQLLFYSVGIGQISSEVPQNLSASRPQDRQFILSSKKLLLSDSGFYLCAWSTGQGNYGYTFGSGTRLTVV.

The chain joins TRBV19 to TRBJ1-2; TRBD1 matches 9 bases. The V gene end was trimmed by 10 bases and the J gene end by 2 bases; junction bases not matched to a gene: 5. This CDR3 region has 13 residues. Germline V gives CDR1 LNHDA, CDR2 SQIVND (reference sequence). The CDR3 DNA sequence: TGTGCCACCCGGGGGACAGGGAACTATGGCTACACCTTC. It encodes CATRGTGNYGYTF.